Presented here are 12 T cell receptor beta chains from one specimen sequenced in a study of T cell responses to AZD1222 COVID-19 vaccine. Measured with immunoSEQ multiplex PCR; TCRdb has only the in-frame clones, and not every one. The sample shows about 170,000 clones, roughly 92% of them seen only once. Specimen: peripheral blood, collected on day 0 of AZD1222 vaccination. The receptors were sampled from an adult in good health.

The rearrangement links TRBV2 to TRBJ2-5; 11 bases match TRBD2. Germline V CDR1 and CDR2: SNHLY, FYNNEI. The CDR3 length is 16 residues. The ends lost 5 bases at V and 1 base at J; junction bases unmatched: 6. The chain's CDR3 is CASSLQTSGVQETQYF. The CDR3 bases are TGTGCCAGCAGTTTACAGACTAGCGGGGTCCAAGAGACCCAGTACTTC.

The genes are TRBV5-1 and TRBJ2-7; possible D gene TRBD2, 5 bases. The V and J ends lost 7 bases and 7 bases respectively, with 12 bases between them. CDR1 SGHRS and CDR2 YFSETQ come from the germline V gene. The CDR3 covers 11 residues. The CDR3 DNA sequence: TGCGCCAGCCGCGGGCCAGTGGAGCAGTACTTC. It encodes CASRGPVEQYF.

The chain couples TRBV6-6 to TRBJ2-7, with D perhaps matching TRBD2 (5 bases). The V gene's germline CDR1 is MNHNY and CDR2 SVGAGI (reference sequence). Trimming shortened V by 6 bases and J by 4 bases, and 16 bases separated the two germline ends. CDR3 length: 14 amino acids. In DNA form, the CDR3 reads TGTGCCAGCAGCCCCCCGGGAACACAGTACGAGCAGTACTTC. Translated, it gives CASSPPGTQYEQYF.

The J gene is TRBJ1-1, the V gene TRBV6-5, with 9 positions matching TRBD1. V lost 4 bases and J lost 10; bases outside the gene matches: 16. Germline loops: CDR1 MNHEY, CDR2 SVGAGI. The CDR3 is 16 residues long. The DNA of the CDR3 is TGTGCCAGCAGTTGGCGCTCCGGGACAGGGTTTGAAGGAGCTTTCTTT. Its protein product is CASSWRSGTGFEGAFF.

V usage is TRBV29-1 and J usage is TRBJ2-5; TRBD1 agrees at 10 bases. The junction had 7 bases not matched to a gene; V was cut back by 3 bases and J by 6 bases. CDR3 size: 14 residues. Germline CDR1 and CDR2: SQVTM and ANQGSEA. CDR3 sequence: CSVEPGQGIQTQYF. In DNA, the CDR3 is TGCAGCGTTGAGCCGGGACAGGGGATCCAGACCCAGTACTTC.

This chain connects TRBV7-2 to TRBJ1-3; 7 bases line up with TRBD1. The CDR3 loop spans 15 amino acids. In germline, CDR1 is SGHTA, CDR2 FQGNSA. V shed 2 bases, J shed 2 bases, and the junction held 3 bases outside the gene matches. CDR3 in amino acids: CASSLLQGAGNTIYF. CDR3 sequence (DNA): TGTGCCAGCAGCTTACTCCAGGGGGCTGGAAACACCATATATTTT.

The rearrangement joins TRBV15 to TRBJ1-5; D unclear. Germline values: CDR1 LNHNV, CDR2 YYDKDF (reference sequence). Trimming removed 0 bases at V and 7 bases at J, with 10 bases between. The CDR3 loop spans 14 amino acids. In nucleotides, the CDR3 is TGTGCCACCAGCAGAGATAAGGGCAGCCAGCCCCAGCATTTT. It translates to CATSRDKGSQPQHF.

In this sample, this clone turned up a few times. The rearrangement uses TRBV7-9 and TRBJ1-2; weak D call: TRBD1 (6 bases). This CDR3 spans 13 amino acids. Germline-derived CDR1 and CDR2 are SEHNR and FQNEAQ (reference sequence). V lost 2 bases to trimming and J lost 5 bases, with 9 bases between them. The CDR3 loop reads CASSLLGGYGYTF. The CDR3 DNA is TGTGCCAGCAGCTTACTAGGGGGGTATGGCTACACCTTC.

The genes are TRBV9 and TRBJ2-1; the D is unclear. CDR1 and CDR2 (germline): SGDLS, YYNGEE. CDR3 length: 13 amino acids. Trimming left V 3 bases short and J 2 bases short, with 6 bases between. In nucleotides, the CDR3 is TGTGCCAGCAGCGCAACCCCCTACAATGAGCAGTTCTTC. Protein sequence: CASSATPYNEQFF.

The gene calls are TRBV10-1 and TRBJ1-3; tentatively, D is TRBD1 (6 bases). This CDR3 is built from 15 residues. The germline gives CDR1 WNHNN, CDR2 SYGVQD (reference sequence). V lost 6 bases, J lost 0 bases, and 12 bases lay in between. CDR3 in amino acids: CASSPGQYSGNTIYF. CDR3 sequence (DNA): TGCGCCAGCAGCCCCGGACAGTACTCTGGAAACACCATATATTTT.

The chain carries TRBV5-5 and TRBJ2-3, with a possible D match to TRBD2 (6 bases). Germline assignment: CDR1 SGHKS and CDR2 YYEKEE (reference sequence). This CDR3 has 15 residues. Deletions cut 3 bases from V and 6 bases from J, with 17 bases between. The chain's CDR3 is CASSSIGSVRDTQYF. The CDR3 nucleotides are TGTGCCAGCAGCTCAATCGGGAGCGTAAGGGATACGCAGTATTTT.

The chain couples TRBV12-3 or TRBV12-4 to TRBJ2-7, with 8 bases that match TRBD2. After removal of 4 bases from V and 6 bases from J, the junction contained 5 bases not matched to a gene. The CDR3 covers 13 residues. The CDR3 loop is CASSSGGRFEQYF. CDR3 DNA sequence: TGTGCCAGCAGTTCGGGCGGGAGGTTCGAGCAGTACTTC.